Listed below are T cell receptor beta chains from one sample, sequenced in a study of PD-L1 blockade in urothelial cancer. The table came from immunoSEQ multiplex PCR; TCRdb's copy has only in-frame clones and leaves some out. The sample consists of about 79,000 clones, approximately 86% of them appearing once. Sample: PBMCs, taken around atezolizumab (anti-PD-L1) treatment. These receptors were obtained from a man in his 60s with urothelial cancer. Both conserved end residues are trimmed from each CDR3. Clone size is stated in some rows and not others, as once, few, many or a class when expanded.

J gene | clone size | V gene | CDR3 protein
TRBJ2-1 | . | TRBV4-2 | ASSLLREGGGEQF
TRBJ2-5 | . | TRBV11-3 | ASSLLAGALETQY
TRBJ1-6 | . | TRBV30 | AWEVSSNSPLH
TRBJ2-5 | . | TRBV29-1 | SVQTSGLQETQY
TRBJ2-1 | . | TRBV4-1 | ASSQLQGDEQF
TRBJ2-2 | . | TRBV6-1 | ASSEAGGAGELF
TRBJ1-5 | . | TRBV28 | ASSLVQGGKNQPQH
TRBJ1-5 | . | TRBV28 | ASSAATTPSVAQH
TRBJ2-7 | . | TRBV6-5 | ASSRDRGYEQY
TRBJ2-3 | . | TRBV7-2 | ASSSPRGGGVDTQY
TRBJ2-3 | . | TRBV5-1 | ASSLGSGEDTQY
TRBJ1-6 | few | TRBV19 | ASRSRDRNSPLH
TRBJ1-2 | . | TRBV6-6 | ASSQTGGPSNYGYT
TRBJ1-2 | few | TRBV19 | ASSKGKTNYGYT
TRBJ1-5 | . | TRBV6-1 | ATERLRKQPQH
TRBJ2-5 | . | TRBV7-3 | ASSLGVAGGTGEETQY
TRBJ2-7 | . | TRBV29-1 | SVADSAEQY
TRBJ2-7 | . | TRBV9 | ASSVGAGQYEQY
TRBJ1-2 | . | TRBV19 | ASGQGNGYT
TRBJ1-4 | . | TRBV7-9 | ASSPPGGEKLF
TRBJ2-7 | . | TRBV9 | ASSVALSDKPGIHEQY
TRBJ2-7 | . | TRBV6-1 | ASSEVKYEQY
TRBJ1-1 | . | TRBV30 | AWKEDRWNTEAF
TRBJ1-5 | . | TRBV28 | ASSQGNQPQH
TRBJ2-1 | . | TRBV28 | ASRAPDRGLNEQF
TRBJ2-1 | . | TRBV9 | ASSVGVAYNEQF
TRBJ2-3 | . | TRBV6-1 | ASSGLAGGLTDTQY
TRBJ2-5 | . | TRBV28 | ASGLGPSRTQY
TRBJ2-2 | . | TRBV5-1 | ASSWSGEAGELF
TRBJ1-2 | . | TRBV5-6 | ASSFGTVSFFYGYT
TRBJ2-7 | . | TRBV6-1 | ASSRTGIKYEQY
TRBJ1-4 | . | TRBV13 | ASSFRAEKLF
TRBJ2-5 | . | TRBV7-2 | ASSFSRGGETQY
TRBJ2-1 | . | TRBV19 | ASSISGGDYNEQF
TRBJ1-2 | . | TRBV6-1 | ASSDKAGMDYGYT
TRBJ2-7 | . | TRBV6-1 | ASSEPTSGPYEQY
TRBJ1-1 | . | TRBV19 | ASNTRPQGAFTEAF
TRBJ2-5 | . | TRBV9 | ASSSGGGTETQY
TRBJ2-7 | . | TRBV6-1 | ASRGGDRVINEQY
TRBJ1-5 | . | TRBV6-1 | ASGGQPQH
TRBJ2-5 | . | TRBV9 | ASSVGRLGGVQTQY
TRBJ2-5 | . | TRBV2 | ASRGQGGTQY
TRBJ2-1 | . | TRBV7-9 | ASSFSGAAPGEQF
TRBJ2-3 | . | TRBV30 | AWSVSPADTQY
TRBJ2-4 | . | TRBV5-6 | ASSFGQGVSGFQY
TRBJ1-2 | . | TRBV18 | ASSPRDRGRDYGYT
TRBJ2-5 | . | TRBV5-6 | ASSLDREGTQY
TRBJ2-7 | . | TRBV11-2 | ASSLDGHAYPGRGQY
TRBJ2-3 | . | TRBV11-2 | ASSSTTDFTDTQY
TRBJ1-2 | once | TRBV4-2 | ASSQDLGQGYT
TRBJ2-1 | . | TRBV5-8 | ASSLRSRSYNEQF
TRBJ2-1 | . | TRBV14 | ASSQVRFNEQF
TRBJ1-2 | . | TRBV19 | ASSALTVLGGYT
TRBJ2-1 | . | TRBV10-1 | ASSDSSGSYNEQF
TRBJ2-7 | . | TRBV11-2 | ASSLAPTGGHEQY
TRBJ2-3 | . | TRBV4-1 | ASSHTGLGDTQY
TRBJ1-1 | once | TRBV28 | ASSVGARNTEAF
TRBJ2-1 | . | TRBV11-2 | ASSSTGTSGGSSYNEQF
TRBJ2-6 | . | TRBV6-1 | ASSEQGLTSGANVLT
TRBJ2-5 | . | TRBV27 | ASSWSPGVETQY